The rows below give T cell receptor beta chains drawn from one sample of a study of technical replicates of blood from several donors. Assay: immunoSEQ multiplex PCR; the TCRdb copy retains only in-frame clones and omits some. Of around 85,000 clones listed, roughly 94% are singletons. Sequenced: T cells isolated from PBMCs. These receptors all come from a human donor in good health. The CDR3 runs from the conserved cysteine through the conserved F or W. Fields, in order: D gene, V gene, clone size, J gene, CDR3 protein, CDR3 DNA. The D gene is left open where the match is weak. Clone size is stated in some rows and not others, as once, few, many or a class when expanded.

-	TRBV19	-	TRBJ2-2	CASSFGIDTGELFF	TGTGCCAGTAGCTTCGGGATTGACACCGGGGAGCTGTTTTTT
-	TRBV19	-	TRBJ1-2	CASSIDRYGYTF	TGTGCCAGTAGTATAGACAGATATGGCTACACCTTC
TRBD1	TRBV6-4	-	TRBJ1-1	CASSDPTGGFTEAFF	TGTGCCAGCAGTGACCCCACAGGGGGCTTCACTGAAGCTTTCTTT
TRBD2	TRBV5-1	-	TRBJ2-7	CASSFRTPGLAGGPAYEQYF	TGCGCCAGCAGCTTTCGAACCCCGGGACTAGCGGGAGGGCCGGCCTACGAGCAGTACTTC
-	TRBV12-5	once	TRBJ2-4	CASGSTSRTLAKNIQYF	TGTGCTAGTGGCTCCACCAGCAGGACACTAGCCAAAAACATTCAGTACTTC
TRBD1	TRBV5-4	-	TRBJ1-2	CASSSGQGAGGYTF	TGTGCCAGCAGCTCCGGACAGGGGGCTGGAGGCTACACCTTC
-	TRBV10-1	-	TRBJ2-1	CASSESPPANEQFF	TGCGCCAGCAGTGAGTCTCCCCCTGCGAATGAGCAGTTCTTC
-	TRBV27	-	TRBJ2-1	CASSFSQVYNEQFF	TGTGCCAGCAGTTTCTCACAGGTCTACAATGAGCAGTTCTTC
TRBD2	TRBV5-3	-	TRBJ2-3	CARSPLTGTSGTDTQYF	TGTGCCAGAAGCCCGCTTACAGGGACTAGCGGCACAGATACGCAGTATTTT
-	TRBV7-9	-	TRBJ1-1	CASSFLPTEAFF	TGTGCCAGCAGCTTCCTTCCCACTGAAGCTTTCTTT
-	TRBV6-6	-	TRBJ2-7	CASSLSRQAYEQYF	TGTGCCAGCAGTTTATCCCGCCAGGCCTACGAGCAGTACTTC
-	TRBV11-3	-	TRBJ2-1	CASRGRGDGSYNEQFF	TGTGCCAGCAGGGGAAGGGGTGACGGTTCCTACAATGAGCAGTTCTTC
-	TRBV10-1	-	TRBJ1-2	CASSGSNRGYTF	TGCGCCAGCAGTGGATCCAATCGGGGCTACACCTTC
TRBD2	TRBV29-1	-	TRBJ2-3	CSVQTSRLAGGTQYF	TGCAGCGTTCAGACAAGCCGACTAGCGGGAGGTACGCAGTATTTT
-	TRBV29-1	-	TRBJ2-6	CSVVYRVSGANVLTF	TGCAGCGTTGTCTACAGGGTCTCTGGGGCCAACGTCCTGACTTTC
-	TRBV2	-	TRBJ1-6	CASSLEKSSYNSPLHF	TGTGCCAGCAGTCTGGAGAAAAGCTCCTATAATTCACCCCTCCACTTT